The 29 T cell receptor beta chains presented below share a single source sample, sequenced in a study of Ad26.COV2.S vaccination and SARS-CoV-2 variants. The method was immunoSEQ multiplex PCR; TCRdb's version includes in-frame clones alone and lacks a portion of them. The top ten hold about 15% of the sample, which has around 86,000 clones, more than 70% seen once. Sample: peripheral blood, taken after recovery from COVID-19. Receptors originate from a human donor who had recovered from COVID-19.

The chain employs TRBV5-1 and TRBJ2-7, with TRBD1 matching over 7 bases. Germline assignment: CDR1 SGHRS and CDR2 YFSETQ. Unmatched junction bases numbered 4, after V lost 4 bases and J lost 0 bases. The CDR3 consists of 14 residues. DNA of the CDR3: TGCGCCAGCAGCCCCGGGACAGACTCCTACGAGCAGTACTTC. It yields the protein CASSPGTDSYEQYF.

J is TRBJ2-1 and V is TRBV11-2; 11 bases match TRBD2. The CDR3 totals 17 residues. The J segment lost 5 bases and the V segment lost 6 bases, leaving 12 bases of the junction unmatched. The germline V gene encodes CDR1 SGHAT and CDR2 FQNNGV. As DNA, the CDR3 is TGTGCCAGCAGAGAGGGGTTTAGCGGGAGGGCCCACAATGAGCAGTTCTTC. It specifies CASREGFSGRAHNEQFF. Together with reference TRBV11-2 and TRBJ2-1, the CDR3 gives the full variable domain: EAGVAQSPRYKIIEKRQSVAFWCNPISGHATLYWYQQILGQGPKLLIQFQNNGVVDDSQLPKDRFSAERLKGVDSTLKIQPAKLEDSAVYLCASREGFSGRAHNEQFFGPGTRLTVL.

The chain links TRBV12-3 or TRBV12-4 to TRBJ2-1; no definite D call. Trimming pared 6 bases from V and 5 bases from J, leaving 5 bases between. This CDR3 is 11 amino acids long. The CDR3 DNA follows: TGTGCCAGCAGAAGGAACAATGAGCAGTTCTTC. Translated, it gives CASRRNNEQFF.

V gene TRBV7-3 combines with J gene TRBJ1-6; D gene ambiguous. V was pared by 5 bases and J by 3 bases, with 5 bases between. CDR3 length equals 13 residues. From germline, CDR1 is SGHTA and CDR2 FQGTGA. The CDR3, as DNA: TGTGCCAGCAGCAGGGACTATAATTCACCCCTCCACTTT. As protein: CASSRDYNSPLHF.

The V call is TRBV4-3, the J call TRBJ1-4; D possibly corresponds to TRBD1 (5 bases). CDR3 length: 14 amino acids. Germline V gene data show CDR1 as LGHNA and CDR2 as YSLEER. V was cut by 0 bases and J by 8 bases, with 10 bases left in between. The CDR3 region is CASSQEAGREKLFF. Written as DNA, the CDR3 is TGCGCCAGCAGCCAAGAGGCGGGGCGGGAAAAACTGTTTTTT.

J is TRBJ2-7 and V is TRBV18, with 8 bases matching TRBD2. The length of the CDR3 is 16 residues. Germline V CDR1 and CDR2: KGHSH, LQKENI. The V and J ends lost 3 bases and 4 bases, in that order; junction bases with no gene match: 11. In DNA, the CDR3 is TGTGCCAGCTCACCTACCCGAGCGGGAGTATCTTACGAGCAGTACTTC. This codes for CASSPTRAGVSYEQYF.

The chain has TRBV9 and TRBJ1-1, with 7 positions matching TRBD1. The junction had 11 bases not matched to a gene; V was cut back by 0 bases and J by 0 bases. Germline lookup yields CDR1 SGDLS and CDR2 YYNGEE. The CDR3 spans 18 residues. The CDR3 loop reads CASSVGFGTEGLNTEAFF. The CDR3 nucleotides read TGTGCCAGCAGCGTAGGGTTTGGGACAGAGGGTTTGAACACTGAAGCTTTCTTT.

This rearrangement joins TRBV20-1 to TRBJ2-5, with D tentatively TRBD2 (5 bases). The CDR3 has 11 amino acids. CDR1 is DFQATT, CDR2 SNEGSKA, per germline (reference sequence). Trimming cost V 5 bases and J 9 bases, with 13 bases left between them. The CDR3 protein is CSAFSGGSQYF. CDR3 DNA: TGCAGTGCTTTCAGTGGCGGGTCCCAGTACTTC.

This chain connects TRBV6-5 to TRBJ2-3; a possible D gene is TRBD1 (6 bases). V lost 2 bases and J 3 bases, leaving 15 bases between the germline ends. From germline, CDR1 is MNHEY and CDR2 SVGAGI. The CDR3 contains 16 residues. CDR3 nucleotides: TGTGCCAGCAGTTACACGACAGGCGATCAAACAGATACGCAGTATTTT. It specifies CASSYTTGDQTDTQYF.

The genes are TRBV28 and TRBJ2-2; 9 positions match TRBD2. The CDR3 length is 13 residues. From germline, CDR1 is MDHEN and CDR2 SYDVKM. V shed 6 bases, J shed 11 bases, and the junction held 7 bases outside the gene matches. The CDR3 region has the DNA TGTGCCAGCAGGTTCCATAGCGGGAGAGAGCTGTTTTTT. Translation: CASRFHSGRELFF.

The rearrangement links TRBV28 to TRBJ2-7; D is unclear. In germline, CDR1 is MDHEN, CDR2 SYDVKM. The CDR3 has 15 amino acids. With 5 bases removed from V and 3 bases from J, the gap between germline ends came to 17 bases. CDR3: CASSRPHGLIYEQYF. In DNA, the CDR3 is TGTGCCAGCAGTCGACCCCACGGTTTGATCTACGAGCAGTACTTC. Complete variable domain (other parts from reference TRBV28 and TRBJ2-7): DVKVTQSSRYLVKRTGEKVFLECVQDMDHENMFWYRQDPGLGLRLIYFSYDVKMKEKGDIPEGYSVSREKKERFSLILESASTNQTSMYLCASSRPHGLIYEQYFGPGTRLTVT.

This chain uses TRBV6-4 with TRBJ2-2; 10 positions match TRBD2. Per the germline V gene, CDR1 is MRHNA and CDR2 is SNTAGT. J lost 4 bases, V lost 4 bases, and 0 bases had no gene match. This CDR3 comprises 14 residues. CDR3 bases: TGTGCCAGCAGTGCTAGCGGGAGCACCGGGGAGCTGTTTTTT. Translating gives CASSASGSTGELFF.

V is TRBV5-8 and J is TRBJ1-4; 9 positions match TRBD1. Trimming at V came to 1 base and at J to 8 bases, leaving 12 bases not matched to a gene. Germline V gene sequence: CDR1 SGHTS, CDR2 YDEGEE. This CDR3 is 17 amino acids long. This chain's CDR3 is CASSLWGTGWTWEKLFF. The CDR3 region has the DNA TGTGCCAGCAGCTTGTGGGGGACAGGGTGGACCTGGGAAAAACTGTTTTTT.

This chain uses TRBV18 with TRBJ2-1; D remains unclear. Per germline, CDR1 KGHSH and CDR2 LQKENI. The ends were cut back, 3 bases at V and 8 bases at J, with 14 bases in the middle. The CDR3 runs to 14 residues. The CDR3 DNA follows: TGTGCCAGCTCACCCAGCCTCCAAGACGATGAGCAGTTCTTC. This encodes CASSPSLQDDEQFF.

V usage is TRBV7-3 and J usage is TRBJ2-1; 9 nucleotides agree with TRBD2. Germline V lookup: CDR1 SGHTA, CDR2 FQGTGA. J gave up 7 bases and V 2 bases, and 3 bases lay outside the gene matches. This CDR3 is 14 amino acids long. CDR3 loop: CASSLASGINEQFF. The CDR3 DNA sequence: TGTGCCAGCAGCTTAGCTAGCGGGATAAATGAGCAGTTCTTC.

This rearrangement joins TRBV5-4 to TRBJ2-7; 10 bases are shared with TRBD1. The germline V gene has CDR1 SGHNT and CDR2 YYREEE (reference sequence). CDR3 length equals 14 residues. The V and J ends lost 5 bases and 1 base, in that order; junction bases with no gene match: 3. DNA of the CDR3: TGTGCCAGCAGTAGGACAGGGGGGTCCTACGAGCAGTACTTC. The encoded protein is CASSRTGGSYEQYF.

This clone came up once. The V and J genes are TRBV7-9 and TRBJ2-7; D is perhaps TRBD1 or TRBD2 (5 bases each). Between the trimmed V and J ends, which lost 5 bases and 0 bases, there was a span of 14 bases. Germline V CDR1 and CDR2: SEHNR, FQNEAQ (reference sequence). CDR3 length: 15 amino acids. The CDR3 DNA reads as TGTGCCAGCAGCCAAGGTGGGGGAAGCTCCTACGAGCAGTACTTC. Protein: CASSQGGGSSYEQYF.

This clone has ten or more counts. V gene TRBV18 combines with J gene TRBJ1-5; no definite D call. The CDR3 is 13 residues long. V lost 2 bases, J lost 5 bases, and 7 bases lay in between. The V gene's germline CDR1 is KGHSH and CDR2 LQKENI. The DNA for the CDR3 is TGTGCCAGCTCACCAGTTGCGGATCAGCCCCAGCATTTT. It encodes CASSPVADQPQHF.

This chain connects TRBV5-4 to TRBJ2-1, with D perhaps TRBD2 (6 bases). The CDR3 has 17 residues. Trimming stripped 4 bases from V and 4 bases from J, with 21 bases between. Germline V CDR1 and CDR2: SGHNT, YYREEE (reference sequence). As DNA, the CDR3 is TGTGCCAGCAGCCCCGGACCGATTTCCGGGACTTACAATGAGCAGTTCTTC. Its protein product is CASSPGPISGTYNEQFF.

The chain carries TRBV28 and TRBJ2-1; 11 bases match TRBD2. Losses at the gene ends were 0 bases for V and 10 bases for J; bases not matched to a gene: 11. Germline loops: CDR1 MDHEN, CDR2 SYDVKM. This CDR3 has 17 residues. DNA of the CDR3: TGTGCCAGCAGTTTATGGGGACTAGCGGATCCCTACAGAGAGCAGTTCTTC. Amino acids: CASSLWGLADPYREQFF.

The rearrangement links TRBV20-1 to TRBJ1-1, with TRBD1 as a possible D gene (5 bases). This CDR3 comprises 14 residues. Germline V gives CDR1 DFQATT, CDR2 SNEGSKA (reference sequence). V was pared by 3 bases and J by 4 bases, with 15 bases between. CDR3 loop: CSASNPGRSTEAFF. Written as DNA, the CDR3 is TGCAGTGCTAGTAATCCAGGGAGGAGCACTGAAGCTTTCTTT.

CDR3 bases: TGTGCCAGCAGCGAGGGGGTCGGCTACACCTTC. This encodes CASSEGVGYTF. The chain combines TRBV9 with TRBJ1-2; a possible D gene is TRBD1 (6 bases). This CDR3 contains 11 residues. The V and J ends lost 3 bases and 8 bases respectively, with 8 bases between them. The germline V gene encodes CDR1 SGDLS and CDR2 YYNGEE.

The chain recombines TRBV3-1 (or the pseudogene TRBV3-2) with TRBJ2-1, with 10 bases that match TRBD2. The CDR3 sequence is 16 residues long. CDR1 and CDR2 (germline): LGHDT, YNNKEL (reference sequence). Trimming took 4 bases from V and 3 from J; bases not matched to a gene: 6. CDR3 sequence (DNA): TGTGCCAGCAGCCTCTCACTAGCGGGGAACTACAATGAGCAGTTCTTC. Translated, it gives CASSLSLAGNYNEQFF.

This clone is a singleton in its sample. The chain recombines TRBV5-4 with TRBJ2-1, with 10 nucleotides matching TRBD2. This CDR3 contains 16 residues. Trimming took 4 bases from V and 13 from J; bases not matched to a gene: 17. CDR1 and CDR2 (germline): SGHNT, YYREEE (reference sequence). CDR3 residues: CASSPNLAGGLRVQFF. In DNA, the CDR3 is TGTGCCAGCAGCCCCAATTTAGCGGGAGGCCTGCGAGTCCAGTTCTTC.

V usage is TRBV4-3 and J usage is TRBJ2-3; D is undetermined. Germline V CDR1 and CDR2: LGHNA, YSLEER. CDR3 size: 15 residues. Trimming removed 4 bases from V and 3 bases from J, with 14 bases in between. The DNA for the CDR3 is TGCGCCAGCAGCCTGTCCTTCGTATTTACAGATACGCAGTATTTT. Amino acids: CASSLSFVFTDTQYF.

This clone came up once. V and J are TRBV19 and TRBJ2-3, with TRBD2 as a possible D gene (6 bases). Trimming pared 7 bases from V and 5 bases from J, leaving 13 bases between. Germline CDR1 and CDR2: LNHDA and SQIVND (reference sequence). The CDR3 runs 13 residues. CDR3 coding DNA: TGTGCCAGTACATGGGCGGAGGGAGATACGCAGTATTTT. Translating it yields CASTWAEGDTQYF.

In DNA form, the CDR3 reads TGTGCCAGCAGCTTAAACGGGGCCAACGTCCTGACTTTC. This gives the protein CASSLNGANVLTF. The V gene is TRBV11-1, the J gene TRBJ2-6; D call uncertain. This CDR3 contains 13 residues. V lost 2 bases to trimming and J lost 4 bases, with 3 bases between them. Germline lookup yields CDR1 SGHAT and CDR2 FQDESV (reference sequence).

This clone was observed once. This chain links TRBV6-2 or TRBV6-3 with TRBJ2-3; TRBD2 might be the D (5 bases). The germline V gene encodes CDR1 MNHEY and CDR2 SVGEGT. The CDR3 contains 15 residues. The V end was cut by 2 bases, the J end by 3 bases, with 12 bases between. The CDR3 coding sequence is TGTGCCAGCAGTTACGGAGGACCGGTAACAGATACGCAGTATTTT. It translates to CASSYGGPVTDTQYF.

The chain uses TRBV5-1 and TRBJ2-3; unclear D gene. This CDR3 has 11 amino acids. V was trimmed by 5 bases and J by 6 bases, leaving 7 bases between them. The germline V gene encodes CDR1 SGHRS and CDR2 YFSETQ. The CDR3 loop is CASRSGDTQYF. The CDR3 DNA reads as TGCGCCAGCAGATCCGGGGATACGCAGTATTTT.